Sequencing of this TCR beta chain was carried out in a study of T cell repertoires in cytomegalovirus infection. About the study: HLA-C-restricted CMV epitopes, recently identified, and well-studied HLA-B-restricted ones were used by the study. Study-level results: Across the ex vivo response, the dominant clonotypes were HLA-C-restricted CMV-specific TCR beta clonotypes.

MiXCR was run by TCRdb on the reads, yielding one entry per CDR3 protein. The table includes 450,000 to 550,000 distinct CDR3 sequences, 40% to 50% detected once. With respect to this clonotype: Its antigen is unidentified.

CDR1 and CDR2 (germline): SGHTA, FQGNSA. The V and J ends lost 0 bases and 5 bases respectively, with 11 bases between them. The CDR3 runs 14 residues. This sequence was found in a human donor in good health (CMV status not recorded). Some clones in this sample may be carry-over from other donors' samples. The sample consisted of cultured PBMCs, taken from culture after CMV antigen stimulation. V and J are TRBV7-2 and TRBJ2-7; D is possibly TRBD1 or TRBD2 (6 bases each). CDR3 protein: CASSLAGGNDEQYF. In nucleotides, the CDR3 is TGTGCCAGCAGCTTAGCGGGGGGCAACGACGAGCAGTACTTC.